This T cell receptor (beta chain) was profiled in a study of response to subunit inactivated influenza vaccine. General study findings and limits: T cells newly recruited by each seasonal influenza vaccination are few, the authors suggested.

From the RT-PCR reads, TCRdb called clonotypes with MiXCR, one entry per CDR3 protein. The table has 300,000 to 350,000 distinct CDR3 sequences, about 20% seen once; the top ten hold over 9%. This CDR3 spans 14 amino acids. Germline-derived CDR1 and CDR2 are SGDLS and YYNGEE. V lost 0 bases and J 5 bases, leaving 11 bases between the germline ends. As concerns this clonotype: Its specificity is unknown.

The chain is built from TRBV9 and TRBJ2-5; no clear D. This receptor was obtained from a man aged 45-69 years who received an inactivated influenza vaccine. The specimen comprised PBMCs from blood, sampled 21 months after vaccination. This CDR3 is CASSVGAERETQYF. In DNA, the CDR3 is TGTGCCAGCAGCGTAGGCGCGGAGAGGGAGACCCAGTACTTC.